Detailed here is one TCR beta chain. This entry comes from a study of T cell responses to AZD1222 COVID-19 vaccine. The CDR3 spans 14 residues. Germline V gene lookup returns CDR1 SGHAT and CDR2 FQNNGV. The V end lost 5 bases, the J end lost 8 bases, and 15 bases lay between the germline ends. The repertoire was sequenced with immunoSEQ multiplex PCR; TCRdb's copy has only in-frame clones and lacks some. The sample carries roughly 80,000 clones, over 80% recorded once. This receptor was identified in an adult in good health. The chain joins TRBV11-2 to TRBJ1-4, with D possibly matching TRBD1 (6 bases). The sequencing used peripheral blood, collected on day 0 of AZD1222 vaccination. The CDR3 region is CASSTTGIGEKLFF. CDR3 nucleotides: TGTGCCAGCAGCACGACAGGCATTGGAGAAAAACTGTTTTTT.